The entry below gives a single TCR beta chain sequence along with its context. Antigen specificity is unknown. The data originate from a study of cytomegalovirus exposure and HLA in healthy donors. The PCR used 60 Vbeta and 13 Jbeta primers. Assay: immunoSEQ multiplex PCR; the TCRdb copy retains only in-frame clones and omits some. In the table there are fewer than 200,000 clones, 81% of which are singletons. Study results and caveats: Clonal expansion, a later analysis showed, was greater in HLA-associated TCR beta chains than in equally common others.

The CDR3 has 16 residues. V was clipped by 6 bases and J by 8 bases, with 24 bases between them. CDR1 is MNHEY and CDR2 is SMNVEV in the germline V gene (reference sequence). The V call is TRBV27, the J call TRBJ2-3; D possibly corresponds to TRBD2 (6 bases). The clonotype comes from a man aged 35 to 55 in good health and CMV-seropositive. Sequencing used PBMCs. DNA of the CDR3: TGTGCCAGCAGCCAACATGGGCGGGGACTCGGTGTTACGCAGTATTTT. Translation: CASSQHGRGLGVTQYF.